This T cell receptor (beta chain) was identified in a study of T-cell memory formation after mild COVID-19. For the study at large: The TCR clusters were mostly specific to one donor. The study's findings and limits: Pre-infection memory held some responding clones, suggesting pre-existing cross-reactive T cells responded. Mostly located in CM and EM were contracting CD4+ clones, with contracting CD8+ clones located in EMRA.

A remark on this clonotype: The antigen is unknown.

TCRdb analysed the 5' RACE reads with MiXCR anew, one entry per CDR3 protein. The sample yields roughly 130,000 distinct CDR3 sequences, 5% to 6.5% seen once. CDR1 and CDR2 (germline): SGHRS, YFSETQ. Trimming took 2 bases from V and 0 from J; bases not matched to a gene: 0. This CDR3 contains 15 residues. The sequence came from an adult woman who had mild COVID-19 (a few samples of this study predate the infection). Cell type and time point are not known. The sample consisted of PBMCs or a T cell subset sorted from them (not recorded which). The chain uses TRBV5-1 and TRBJ2-3, with 10 bases that match TRBD2. The CDR3, as DNA: TGCGCCAGCAGCTTACTAGCGGGAAGCACAGATACGCAGTATTTT. Translating it yields CASSLLAGSTDTQYF.